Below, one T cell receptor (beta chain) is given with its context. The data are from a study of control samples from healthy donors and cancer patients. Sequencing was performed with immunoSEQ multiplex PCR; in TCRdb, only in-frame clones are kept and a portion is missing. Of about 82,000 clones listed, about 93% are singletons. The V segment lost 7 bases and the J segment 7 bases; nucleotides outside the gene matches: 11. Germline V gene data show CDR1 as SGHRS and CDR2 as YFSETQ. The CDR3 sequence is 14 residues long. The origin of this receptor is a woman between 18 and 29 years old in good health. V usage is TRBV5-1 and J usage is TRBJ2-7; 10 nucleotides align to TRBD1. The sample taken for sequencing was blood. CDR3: CASGPGTGDWEQYF. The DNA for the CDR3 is TGCGCCAGCGGCCCTGGGACAGGGGATTGGGAGCAGTACTTC. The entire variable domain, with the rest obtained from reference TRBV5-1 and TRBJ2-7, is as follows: KAGVTQTPRYLIKTRGQQVTLSCSPISGHRSVSWYQQTPGQGLQFLFEYFSETQRNKGNFPGRFSGRQFSNSRSEMNVSTLELGDSALYLCASGPGTGDWEQYFGPGTRLTVT.